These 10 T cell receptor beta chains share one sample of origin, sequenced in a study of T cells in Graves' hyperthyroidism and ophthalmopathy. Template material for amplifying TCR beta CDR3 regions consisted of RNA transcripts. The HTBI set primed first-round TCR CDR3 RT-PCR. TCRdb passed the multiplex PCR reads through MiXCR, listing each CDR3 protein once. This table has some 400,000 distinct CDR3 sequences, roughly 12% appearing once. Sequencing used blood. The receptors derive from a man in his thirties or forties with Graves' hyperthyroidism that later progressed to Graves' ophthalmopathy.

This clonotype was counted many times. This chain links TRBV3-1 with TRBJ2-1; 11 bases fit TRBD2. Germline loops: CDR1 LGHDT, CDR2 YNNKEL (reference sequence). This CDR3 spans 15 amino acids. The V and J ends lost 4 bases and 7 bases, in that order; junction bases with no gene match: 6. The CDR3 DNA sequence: TGTGCCAGCAGCCTACCTAGCGGGGGGTGGAATGAGCAGTTCTTC. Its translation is CASSLPSGGWNEQFF.

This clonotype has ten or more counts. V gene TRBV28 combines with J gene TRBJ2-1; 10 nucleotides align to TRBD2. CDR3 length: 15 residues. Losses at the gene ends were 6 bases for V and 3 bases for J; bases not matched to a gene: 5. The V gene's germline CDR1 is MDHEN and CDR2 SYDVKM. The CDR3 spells CASRSSGGDYNEQFF. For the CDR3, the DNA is TGTGCCAGCAGATCGAGCGGGGGGGACTACAATGAGCAGTTCTTC.

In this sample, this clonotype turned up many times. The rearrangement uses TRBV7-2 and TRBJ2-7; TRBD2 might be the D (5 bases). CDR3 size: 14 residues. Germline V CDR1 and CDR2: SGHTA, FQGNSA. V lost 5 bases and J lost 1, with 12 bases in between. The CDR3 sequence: CASSITPGSYEQYF. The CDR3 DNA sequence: TGTGCCAGCAGCATTACTCCGGGGTCCTACGAGCAGTACTTC.

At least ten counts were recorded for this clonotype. CDR3: CASSQGLAGQETQYF. In nucleotides, the CDR3 is TGTGCCAGCAGCCAAGGACTAGCGGGCCAAGAGACCCAGTACTTC. The genes are TRBV3-1 and TRBJ2-5, with 10 bases aligning to TRBD2. This CDR3 spans 15 amino acids. Trimming removed 1 base from V and 1 base from J; junction bases left unmatched: 0. Germline V gene lookup returns CDR1 LGHDT and CDR2 YNNKEL (reference sequence).

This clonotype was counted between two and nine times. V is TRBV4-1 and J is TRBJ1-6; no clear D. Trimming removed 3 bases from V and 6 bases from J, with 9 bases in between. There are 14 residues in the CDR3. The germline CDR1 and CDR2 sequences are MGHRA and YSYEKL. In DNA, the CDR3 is TGCGCCAGCAGCCAGGCGGCAGCTAATTCACCCCTCCACTTT. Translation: CASSQAAANSPLHF.

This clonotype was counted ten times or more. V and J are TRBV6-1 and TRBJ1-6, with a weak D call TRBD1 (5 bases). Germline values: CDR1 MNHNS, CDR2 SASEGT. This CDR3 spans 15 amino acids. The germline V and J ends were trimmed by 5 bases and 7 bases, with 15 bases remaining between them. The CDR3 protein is CASSFAGGGNSPLHF. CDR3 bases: TGTGCCAGCAGTTTCGCGGGGGGTGGGAATTCACCCCTCCACTTT.

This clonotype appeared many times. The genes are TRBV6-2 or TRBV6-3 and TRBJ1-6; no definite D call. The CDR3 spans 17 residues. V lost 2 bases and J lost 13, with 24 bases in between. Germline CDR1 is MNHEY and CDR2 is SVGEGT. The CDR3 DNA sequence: TGTGCCAGCAGTTACCCACCCGGGCTCCGAAACCTACCGCCCCTCCACTTT. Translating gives CASSYPPGLRNLPPLHF.

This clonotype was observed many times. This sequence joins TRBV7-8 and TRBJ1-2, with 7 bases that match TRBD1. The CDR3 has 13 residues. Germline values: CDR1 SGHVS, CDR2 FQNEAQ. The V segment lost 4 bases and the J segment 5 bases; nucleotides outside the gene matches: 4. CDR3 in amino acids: CASSSGQLYGYTF. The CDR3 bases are TGTGCCAGCAGCTCGGGACAGCTATATGGCTACACCTTC.

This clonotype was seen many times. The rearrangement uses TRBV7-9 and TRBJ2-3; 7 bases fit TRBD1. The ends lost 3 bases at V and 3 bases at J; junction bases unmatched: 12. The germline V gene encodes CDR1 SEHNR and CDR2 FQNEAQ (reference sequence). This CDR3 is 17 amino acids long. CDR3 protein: CASSFSSAGGATDTQYF. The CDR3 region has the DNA TGTGCCAGCAGCTTTTCCAGCGCAGGGGGAGCGACAGATACGCAGTATTTT.

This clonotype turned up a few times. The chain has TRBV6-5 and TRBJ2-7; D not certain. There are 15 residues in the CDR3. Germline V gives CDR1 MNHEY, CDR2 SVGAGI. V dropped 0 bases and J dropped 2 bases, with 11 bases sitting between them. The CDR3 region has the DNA TGTGCCAGCAGTTACTCGTCCGCATCCCCCTACGAGCAGTACTTC. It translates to CASSYSSASPYEQYF.